Following are 20 T cell receptor beta chains from one sample sequenced in a study of cytomegalovirus exposure and HLA in healthy donors. The PCR ran on 60 Vbeta and 13 Jbeta primers. This table comes from immunoSEQ multiplex PCR, and its TCRdb copy is limited to in-frame clones, with some not included. The sample has 42,000 or so clones, around 50% seen once. Sample: PBMCs. The receptors derive from a human donor in good health.

The chain carries TRBV5-5 and TRBJ2-7; a possible D gene is TRBD1 (5 bases). Germline-derived CDR1 and CDR2 are SGHKS and YYEKEE (reference sequence). The CDR3 spans 14 residues. Trimming cost V 0 bases and J 2 bases, with 9 bases left between them. The CDR3 loop is CASSLEQGTYEQYF. The CDR3 DNA reads TGTGCCAGCAGCTTGGAGCAGGGTACCTACGAGCAGTACTTC.

This chain joins TRBV27 and TRBJ1-4; no firm D call. Germline V lookup: CDR1 MNHEY, CDR2 SMNVEV (reference sequence). This CDR3 contains 15 residues. V shed 5 bases and J shed 0 bases, with 10 bases lying between them. The CDR3 nucleotides are TGTGCCAGCAGTCCCAGTGGAGCAACTAATGAAAAACTGTTTTTT. Translating gives CASSPSGATNEKLFF. Complete variable domain (other parts from reference TRBV27 and TRBJ1-4): EAQVTQNPRYLITVTGKKLTVTCSQNMNHEYMSWYRQDPGLGLRQIYYSMNVEVTDKGDVPEGYKVSRKEKRNFPLILESPSPNQTSLYFCASSPSGATNEKLFFGSGTQLSVL.

This chain links TRBV7-8 with TRBJ1-2; D gene ambiguous. The germline V and J ends were trimmed by 1 base and 7 bases, with 16 bases remaining between them. CDR1 is SGHVS, CDR2 FQNEAQ, per germline. The CDR3 consists of 15 residues. For the CDR3, the DNA is TGTGCCAGCAGCTTAGGTAGCGGACTGGTGGGTGGCTACACCTTC. Amino acid sequence: CASSLGSGLVGGYTF.

The chain couples TRBV7-2 to TRBJ1-1, with unresolved D. The V gene's germline CDR1 is SGHTA and CDR2 FQGNSA. V lost 1 base and J lost 4, with 7 bases in between. CDR3 size: 13 residues. CDR3: CASSLGLSTEAFF. CDR3 nucleotide sequence: TGTGCCAGCAGCTTAGGGTTGAGCACTGAAGCTTTCTTT.

The rearrangement joins TRBV27 to TRBJ2-3, with D perhaps TRBD1 (6 bases). The CDR3 sequence is 14 residues long. The germline gives CDR1 MNHEY, CDR2 SMNVEV (reference sequence). V shed 6 bases and J shed 2 bases, with 12 bases lying between them. The CDR3 DNA is TGTGCCAGCAGCATGGGACAAAACACAGATACGCAGTATTTT. This translates into CASSMGQNTDTQYF.

The chain couples TRBV27 to TRBJ2-1; TRBD2 matches at 8 bases. The germline CDR1 and CDR2 sequences are MNHEY and SMNVEV (reference sequence). The CDR3 spans 15 residues. V was pared by 3 bases and J by 3 bases, with 4 bases of the junction left unmatched. This CDR3 reads CASSFLSGGYNEQFF. The CDR3 nucleotides are TGTGCCAGCAGTTTTCTCAGCGGGGGCTACAATGAGCAGTTCTTC.

The chain links TRBV28 to TRBJ1-5; 10 bases line up with TRBD1. The germline CDR1 and CDR2 sequences are MDHEN and SYDVKM. Unmatched junction bases numbered 6, after V lost 5 bases and J lost 2 bases. The CDR3 is 16 residues long. Written as DNA, the CDR3 is TGTGCCAGCAGTCCTTGGACAGGGGGAGGCAATCAGCCCCAGCATTTT. Protein: CASSPWTGGGNQPQHF. Filled out from reference TRBV28 and TRBJ1-5, the complete variable domain reads DVKVTQSSRYLVKRTGEKVFLECVQDMDHENMFWYRQDPGLGLRLIYFSYDVKMKEKGDIPEGYSVSREKKERFSLILESASTNQTSMYLCASSPWTGGGNQPQHFGDGTRLSIL.

This clone appeared once. The gene calls are TRBV11-1 and TRBJ2-3; 11 bases match TRBD2. Per the germline V gene, CDR1 is SGHAT and CDR2 is FQDESV (reference sequence). CDR3 length equals 16 residues. V shed 8 bases and J 1 base; nucleotides not matched to a gene: 8. In nucleotides, the CDR3 is TGTGCCAGCGCCCCGCGGGGACTAGCGGGCACAGATACGCAGTATTTT. It encodes CASAPRGLAGTDTQYF.

This clone was seen more than once but under ten times. The chain joins TRBV7-9 to TRBJ2-3; D is possibly TRBD2 (5 bases). Looked up from germline, CDR1 is SEHNR and CDR2 is FQNEAQ (reference sequence). V gave up 4 bases and J gave up 5 bases, with 10 bases separating them. The CDR3 runs to 13 residues. The CDR3 here is CASSSLRVDTQYF. In nucleotides, the CDR3 is TGTGCCAGCAGCTCTTTGAGGGTAGATACGCAGTATTTT.

The chain combines TRBV18 with TRBJ1-5, with 9 bases matching TRBD1. The germline gives CDR1 KGHSH, CDR2 LQKENI. The J segment lost 5 bases and the V segment lost 4 bases, leaving 12 bases of the junction unmatched. CDR3 size: 17 residues. DNA for the CDR3: TGTGCCAGCTCACGTTACACCGGGACAGGGAGTTATCAGCCCCAGCATTTT. Translating gives CASSRYTGTGSYQPQHF.

This clone has more than one count but fewer than ten. In nucleotides, the CDR3 is TGTGCCAGCAGCCCCGGTGGTAACACTGAAGCTTTCTTT. Protein sequence: CASSPGGNTEAFF. The chain carries TRBV7-9 and TRBJ1-1; D remains unclear. The CDR3 spans 13 residues. In germline, CDR1 is SEHNR, CDR2 FQNEAQ (reference sequence). Between the trimmed V and J ends, which lost 5 bases and 2 bases, there was a span of 9 bases.

V and J are TRBV7-2 and TRBJ2-1; D unresolved. Germline-derived CDR1 and CDR2 are SGHTA and FQGNSA. V lost 5 bases to trimming and J lost 9 bases, with 14 bases between them. The CDR3 is made up of 13 amino acids. The CDR3 DNA follows: TGTGCCAGCAGCCCGGGTATTTTGCGTGAGCAGTTCTTC. Encoded protein: CASSPGILREQFF.

This clone has more than one count but fewer than ten. The CDR3 DNA is TGTGCCAGCAGCCCCGGTGGGCACGAAGAGACCCAGTACTTC. This translates into CASSPGGHEETQYF. V and J are TRBV7-9 and TRBJ2-5; D gene uncertain. CDR1 and CDR2 from the germline V gene are SEHNR and FQNEAQ (reference sequence). Between the trimmed V and J ends, which lost 5 bases and 3 bases, there was a span of 13 bases. CDR3 size: 14 residues.

The V gene is TRBV27, the J gene TRBJ2-3; D is perhaps TRBD1 (5 bases). This CDR3 has 17 amino acids. Germline assignment: CDR1 MNHEY and CDR2 SMNVEV (reference sequence). The germline V and J ends were trimmed by 10 bases and 4 bases, with 27 bases remaining between them. CDR3 DNA sequence: TGTGCCACCGCGGAGAGCTACAGGCCCCAAAAAGCAGATACGCAGTATTTT. Its translation is CATAESYRPQKADTQYF.

The chain links TRBV5-5 to TRBJ1-5; 8 bases are shared with TRBD1. The CDR3 loop spans 19 amino acids. The trim removed 2 bases at V and 0 bases at J, leaving 13 bases unmatched. From germline, CDR1 is SGHKS and CDR2 YYEKEE (reference sequence). This CDR3 reads CASSFGMNRGVDSNQPQHF. The CDR3 nucleotides read TGTGCCAGCAGCTTTGGAATGAACAGGGGGGTAGATAGCAATCAGCCCCAGCATTTT. Full variable domain (missing parts from reference TRBV5-5 and TRBJ1-5): DAGVTQSPTHLIKTRGQQVTLRCSPISGHKSVSWYQQVLGQGPQFIFQYYEKEERGRGNFPDRFSARQFPNYSSELNVNALLLGDSALYLCASSFGMNRGVDSNQPQHFGDGTRLSIL.

The V gene is TRBV5-1, the J gene TRBJ2-5, with 7 positions matching TRBD1. Looked up from germline, CDR1 is SGHRS and CDR2 is YFSETQ. V lost 5 bases, J lost 0 bases, and 4 bases stayed unmatched. This CDR3 spans 14 amino acids. The CDR3 is CASRKTGDQETQYF. DNA of the CDR3: TGCGCCAGCAGAAAAACAGGGGACCAAGAGACCCAGTACTTC.

The J gene is TRBJ1-5, the V gene TRBV28, with 8 bases identical to TRBD1. From germline, CDR1 is MDHEN and CDR2 SYDVKM. The CDR3 consists of 15 residues. V was pared by 4 bases and J by 7 bases, with 9 bases of the junction left unmatched. The CDR3 is CASSSWTGSSQPQHF. For the CDR3, the DNA is TGTGCCAGCAGTTCCTGGACAGGGAGTAGCCAGCCCCAGCATTTT. Filled out from reference TRBV28 and TRBJ1-5, the complete variable domain reads DVKVTQSSRYLVKRTGEKVFLECVQDMDHENMFWYRQDPGLGLRLIYFSYDVKMKEKGDIPEGYSVSREKKERFSLILESASTNQTSMYLCASSSWTGSSQPQHFGDGTRLSIL.

The V call is TRBV5-1, the J call TRBJ1-3, with D unclear. The CDR3 is made up of 15 amino acids. Deletions cut 1 base from V and 0 bases from J, with 8 bases between. The germline CDR1 and CDR2 sequences are SGHRS and YFSETQ. This chain's CDR3 is CASSLIPGSGNTIYF. As DNA, the CDR3 is TGCGCCAGCAGCTTGATCCCGGGCTCTGGAAACACCATATATTTT.

This clone was picked up a small number of times. This chain connects TRBV28 to TRBJ2-3; 10 bases are a match to TRBD1. The CDR3 totals 15 residues. Germline V CDR1 and CDR2: MDHEN, SYDVKM. V was pared by 2 bases and J by 4 bases, with 3 bases of the junction left unmatched. The CDR3 here is CASSLGGQGADTQYF. In DNA form, the CDR3 reads TGTGCCAGCAGTTTAGGAGGACAGGGGGCAGATACGCAGTATTTT.

The chain couples TRBV9 to TRBJ2-2, with 7 bases identical to TRBD2. Trimming cost V 4 bases and J 6 bases; bases outside gene matches: 9. Germline V CDR1 and CDR2: SGDLS, YYNGEE. The CDR3 loop spans 15 amino acids. CDR3 sequence: CASSPTGLQPGELFF. The CDR3 DNA reads TGTGCCAGCAGCCCGACGGGACTACAACCCGGGGAGCTGTTTTTT.